The 24 T cell receptor beta chains listed next were all sequenced from one sample in a study of human T cells and chemical hapten exposure. TCRdb ran MiXCR on the RACE reads and lists one entry per CDR3 protein. The sample lists 80,000 to 95,000 distinct CDR3 sequences, roughly 10% occurring once. Regarding time point: patch test 1, 2 weeks after DPC sensitization. Treatment in this sample: therapeutic diphenylcyclopropenone sensitization with weekly scalp DPC. Sample: whole blood, taken in connection with sensitization to the hapten diphenylcyclopropenone (DPC). The receptor source for this set is a woman in her fifties or sixties with alopecia areata. Some clones in this sample may be carry-over from other donors' samples.

The J gene is TRBJ1-4, the V gene TRBV7-8; 7 bases agree with TRBD1. V trimming: 1 base; J trimming: 0 bases; junction bases outside the gene matches: 5. The CDR3 sequence is 17 residues long. Germline V gene data show CDR1 as SGHVS and CDR2 as FQNEAQ. CDR3 DNA: TGTGCCAGCAGCTTAGGGGGGGACAGCGCAACTAATGAAAAACTGTTTTTT. It codes for CASSLGGDSATNEKLFF. The entire variable domain, with the rest obtained from reference TRBV7-8 and TRBJ1-4, is as follows: GAGVSQSPRYKVAKRGQDVALRCDPISGHVSLFWYQQALGQGPEFLTYFQNEAQLDKSGLPSDRFFAERPEGSVSTLKIQRTQQEDSAVYLCASSLGGDSATNEKLFFGSGTQLSVL.

The rearrangement joins TRBV7-2 to TRBJ2-5, with 8 bases identical to TRBD1. Looked up from germline, CDR1 is SGHTA and CDR2 is FQGNSA. V trimming: 3 bases; J trimming: 6 bases; junction bases outside the gene matches: 6. The CDR3 runs 14 residues. The CDR3 nucleotides are TGTGCCAGCAGCTTGGGACAGGCATTGCAGACCCAGTACTTC. This sequence encodes CASSLGQALQTQYF. Based on the CDR3 plus reference TRBV7-2 and TRBJ2-5, the full variable domain is GAGVSQSPSNKVTEKGKDVELRCDPISGHTALYWYRQSLGQGLEFLIYFQGNSAPDKSGLPSDRFSAERTGGSVSTLTIQRTQQEDSAVYLCASSLGQALQTQYFGPGTRLLVL.

J is TRBJ2-3 and V is TRBV27; the D gene could be TRBD1 or TRBD2 (5 bases each). Trimming cost V 5 bases and J 1 base, with 16 bases left between them. CDR1 MNHEY and CDR2 SMNVEV come from the germline V gene (reference sequence). The CDR3 runs 16 residues. CDR3 protein: CASSPDGAGGTDTQYF. CDR3 DNA sequence: TGTGCCAGCAGTCCCGACGGGGCTGGCGGCACAGATACGCAGTATTTT.

This clonotype has ten or more counts. This chain connects TRBV7-9 to TRBJ1-1, with 9 bases fitting TRBD1. Germline V gene sequence: CDR1 SEHNR, CDR2 FQNEAQ (reference sequence). V shed 3 bases, J shed 5 bases, and the junction held 4 bases outside the gene matches. The CDR3 is made up of 14 amino acids. The CDR3 DNA follows: TGTGCCAGCAGCTTCGGGACAGGGAGAACTGAAGCTTTCTTT. It encodes CASSFGTGRTEAFF.

The rearrangement uses TRBV29-1 and TRBJ2-5, with a tentative D call TRBD1 (6 bases). Germline V gives CDR1 SQVTM, CDR2 ANQGSEA. The CDR3 length is 13 residues. V was shortened by 1 base and J by 1 base, with 7 bases between the two germline ends. CDR3 loop: CSVEGQAQETQYF. The CDR3 coding sequence is TGCAGCGTTGAAGGACAGGCCCAAGAGACCCAGTACTTC.

The J gene is TRBJ2-1, the V gene TRBV30, with 14 positions matching TRBD2. There are 20 residues in the CDR3. Germline CDR1 is GTSNPN and CDR2 is SVGIG (reference sequence). The J segment lost 2 bases and the V segment lost 2 bases, leaving 14 bases of the junction unmatched. This chain's CDR3 is CAWSTVAGLAGVGTYNEQFF. The CDR3 DNA reads TGTGCCTGGAGTACAGTGGCGGGACTAGCGGGGGTAGGCACCTACAATGAGCAGTTCTTC.

CDR3 in amino acids: CASSTRTGGTYNEQFF. CDR3 bases: TGTGCCAGCAGTACTAGGACAGGGGGGACGTACAATGAGCAGTTCTTC. The chain joins TRBV27 to TRBJ2-1, with 10 bases that match TRBD1. The V gene end was trimmed by 5 bases and the J gene end by 4 bases; junction bases not matched to a gene: 8. Germline CDR1 MNHEY, CDR2 SMNVEV (reference sequence). The CDR3 has 16 residues.

The chain combines TRBV20-1 with TRBJ2-7; tentative D call: TRBD1 (5 bases). This CDR3 is 15 amino acids long. Looked up from germline, CDR1 is DFQATT and CDR2 is SNEGSKA (reference sequence). V lost 6 bases, J lost 0 bases, and 18 bases lay in between. The CDR3 sequence: CSALSSRAASYEQYF. The DNA of the CDR3 is TGCAGTGCGCTATCCAGCAGGGCAGCCTCCTACGAGCAGTACTTC.

This chain joins TRBV20-1 and TRBJ1-5, with TRBD1 as a possible D gene (5 bases). In germline, CDR1 is DFQATT, CDR2 SNEGSKA (reference sequence). Trimming took 6 bases from V and 4 from J, leaving 13 bases between them. The CDR3 has 13 residues. The CDR3 sequence: CSAIMAGNQPQHF. As DNA, the CDR3 is TGCAGTGCCATTATGGCAGGGAATCAGCCCCAGCATTTT.

This clonotype was counted between two and nine times. This rearrangement joins TRBV18 to TRBJ1-5, with 9 bases aligning to TRBD1. The V gene end was trimmed by 4 bases and the J gene end by 3 bases; junction bases not matched to a gene: 4. The CDR3 covers 15 residues. The germline gives CDR1 KGHSH, CDR2 LQKENI. DNA of the CDR3: TGTGCCAGCTCACGGACAGGGGACTACAATCAGCCCCAGCATTTT. Protein: CASSRTGDYNQPQHF.

At least ten counts were recorded for this clonotype. This chain connects TRBV6-1 to TRBJ1-5; maybe TRBD1 (5 bases). Trimming stripped 5 bases from V and 4 bases from J, with 9 bases between. Germline V lookup: CDR1 MNHNS, CDR2 SASEGT. The CDR3 spans 13 residues. The CDR3 DNA follows: TGTGCCAGCAGTCGGGGCAAAAATCAGCCCCAGCATTTT. Translation gives CASSRGKNQPQHF.

A few counts support this clonotype. The chain joins TRBV27 to TRBJ1-1, with unresolved D. CDR3 length equals 14 residues. Germline lookup yields CDR1 MNHEY and CDR2 SMNVEV (reference sequence). Trimming pared 6 bases from V and 6 bases from J, leaving 17 bases between. The CDR3 spells CASRLRPGIAEAFF. The CDR3 DNA reads as TGTGCCAGCAGATTAAGACCTGGGATAGCTGAAGCTTTCTTT.

The J gene is TRBJ1-1, the V gene TRBV3-1; 11 bases align to TRBD1. The CDR3 extends over 17 amino acids. V was clipped by 2 bases and J by 1 base; unmatched bases: 6. Germline V gene data show CDR1 as LGHDT and CDR2 as YNNKEL (reference sequence). This chain's CDR3 is CASSQWDRGGSNTEAFF. In DNA, the CDR3 is TGTGCCAGCAGCCAATGGGACAGGGGGGGCTCGAACACTGAAGCTTTCTTT.

This clonotype was detected ten times or more. The rearrangement links TRBV9 to TRBJ2-2; 13 bases line up with TRBD2. The CDR3 covers 13 residues. With 2 bases clipped from V and 13 bases from J, the junction kept 2 bases outside the gene matches. The germline V gene encodes CDR1 SGDLS and CDR2 YYNGEE. This CDR3 reads CASSVGLAGLLFF. The CDR3 DNA sequence: TGTGCCAGCAGCGTGGGACTAGCGGGATTGCTGTTTTTT.

This clonotype was found a few times. One junction end disagrees with the germline gene, perhaps due to a read error. The CDR3 nucleotides read TGTGCCAGCAGTTCGGGACTAGCGGAGCGGTACTTC. Its translation is CASSSGLAERYF. This sequence joins TRBV28 and TRBJ2-7, with 11 bases that match TRBD2. This CDR3 comprises 12 residues. Germline V gives CDR1 MDHEN, CDR2 SYDVKM.

Many counts were recorded for this clonotype. V usage is TRBV5-4 and J usage is TRBJ1-2, with D maybe TRBD1 (6 bases). Trimming shortened V by 4 bases and J by 6 bases, and 19 bases separated the two germline ends. The CDR3 length is 15 residues. Germline CDR1 SGHNT, CDR2 YYREEE (reference sequence). In nucleotides, the CDR3 is TGTGCCAGCAGCGCCGCGGAGGGGGAACGAGATGGCTACACCTTC. Residues: CASSAAEGERDGYTF.

The rearrangement joins TRBV28 to TRBJ1-6; 9 bases are shared with TRBD1. Germline V gives CDR1 MDHEN, CDR2 SYDVKM. The CDR3 length is 14 residues. With V trimmed by 7 bases and J by 10 bases, 8 bases remained unmatched. Written as DNA, the CDR3 is TGTGCCAGCACCGGGACAGGGTCCCACTCACCCCTCCACTTT. Its protein is CASTGTGSHSPLHF.

This clonotype occurred a few times. The chain employs TRBV11-2 and TRBJ1-2; the D is unclear. This CDR3 region has 15 residues. Germline CDR1 and CDR2: SGHAT and FQNNGV. Trimming pared 3 bases from V and 8 bases from J, leaving 19 bases between. The CDR3 DNA reads as TGTGCCAGCAGCTTCCAAAAGCAGTCTACTATGGGCTACACCTTC. Translation gives CASSFQKQSTMGYTF. Looking up the rest from reference TRBV11-2 and TRBJ1-2 gives the full variable domain: EAGVAQSPRYKIIEKRQSVAFWCNPISGHATLYWYQQILGQGPKLLIQFQNNGVVDDSQLPKDRFSAERLKGVDSTLKIQPAKLEDSAVYLCASSFQKQSTMGYTFGSGTRLTVV.

The V and J genes are TRBV28 and TRBJ1-1; perhaps TRBD1 as D (6 bases). V was clipped by 3 bases and J by 7 bases, with 15 bases between them. This CDR3 has 14 residues. Germline-derived CDR1 and CDR2 are MDHEN and SYDVKM. The CDR3 DNA sequence: TGTGCCAGCAGTTTTGGCAGGGGATTTGGTGAAGCTTTCTTT. It specifies CASSFGRGFGEAFF. Full variable domain (missing parts from reference TRBV28 and TRBJ1-1): DVKVTQSSRYLVKRTGEKVFLECVQDMDHENMFWYRQDPGLGLRLIYFSYDVKMKEKGDIPEGYSVSREKKERFSLILESASTNQTSMYLCASSFGRGFGEAFFGQGTRLTVV.

This clonotype was observed at least ten times. The chain is built from TRBV7-7 and TRBJ2-1; D is uncertain. Trimming removed 4 bases from V and 0 bases from J, with 13 bases in between. Germline V gene sequence: CDR1 SSHAT, CDR2 FNYEAQ (reference sequence). The CDR3 contains 16 residues. The DNA for the CDR3 is TGTGCCAGCAGCTCTCTAGACTGGAGCTCCTACAATGAGCAGTTCTTC. This gives the protein CASSSLDWSSYNEQFF.

This clonotype was detected only a few times. V is TRBV4-3 and J is TRBJ1-2; D call uncertain. CDR3 length: 14 amino acids. V shed 0 bases and J shed 0 bases, with 5 bases lying between them. Germline V gives CDR1 LGHNA, CDR2 YSLEER. CDR3 protein: CASSQDTSNYGYTF. CDR3 sequence (DNA): TGCGCCAGCAGCCAAGACACTTCTAACTATGGCTACACCTTC.

This clonotype has at least ten counts. The chain has TRBV21-1 and TRBJ2-1; the D segment call TRBD2 is taken from the table without a DNA check. TRBV21-1 is labeled a pseudogene. CDR3 size: 17 residues. The CDR3 nucleotides are TGTGCCAGCAGCACCAAAAGGGCTAGCGGGAGAAACGGGGAGCAGTTCTTC. Its translation: CASSTKRASGRNGEQFF.

The chain links TRBV6-5 to TRBJ1-6; the D is unclear. Germline assignment: CDR1 MNHEY and CDR2 SVGAGI. The CDR3 sequence is 20 residues long. Trimming removed 0 bases from V and 0 bases from J, with 18 bases in between. The DNA for the CDR3 is TGTGCCAGCAGTTACTCCTCCCCGCGTGGAGGGAGCTCCTATAATTCACCCCTCCACTTT. Its protein is CASSYSSPRGGSSYNSPLHF.

In this sample, this clonotype turned up many times. J is TRBJ1-1 and V is TRBV20-1; D is possibly TRBD1 (5 bases). This CDR3 has 13 residues. The ends were cut back, 3 bases at V and 5 bases at J, with 13 bases in the middle. Germline assignment: CDR1 DFQATT and CDR2 SNEGSKA (reference sequence). The CDR3 coding sequence is TGCAGTGCTAGGGGGGATTGGGAAACTGAAGCTTTCTTT. It specifies CSARGDWETEAFF.